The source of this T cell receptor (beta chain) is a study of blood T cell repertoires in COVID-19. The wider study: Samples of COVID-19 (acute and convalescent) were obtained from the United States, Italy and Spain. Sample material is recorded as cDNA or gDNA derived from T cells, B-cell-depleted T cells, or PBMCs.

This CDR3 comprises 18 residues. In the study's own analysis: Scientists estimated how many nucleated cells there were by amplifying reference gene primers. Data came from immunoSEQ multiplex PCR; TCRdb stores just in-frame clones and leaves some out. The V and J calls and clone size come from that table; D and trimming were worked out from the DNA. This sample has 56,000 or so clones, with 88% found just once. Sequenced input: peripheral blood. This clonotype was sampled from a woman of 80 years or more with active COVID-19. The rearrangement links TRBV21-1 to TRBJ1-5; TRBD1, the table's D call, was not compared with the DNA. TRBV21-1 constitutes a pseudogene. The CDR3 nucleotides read TGTGCCCGGACCCAAGCTCCATTTCATCGGACAGGCAATCAGCCCCAGCATTTT. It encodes CARTQAPFHRTGNQPQHF.